The T cell receptor beta chain under discussion was sequenced for a study of cytomegalovirus exposure and HLA in healthy donors (dated by TCRdb to 2015 to 2018). Concerning the study at large: The 500 to 800 repertoires of the first cohort and the roughly 120 validation repertoires were produced on the same platform, according to a later analysis. In addition to the first cohort of around 670 subjects, a separate validation cohort of 120 different subjects was used. The study aimed to test whether signatures of past pathogen exposure could be identified by cataloging public T cell receptors. To predict cytomegalovirus infection status, the study brought together high-throughput TCR immunosequencing, statistical association of individual TCRs with disease status, and machine learning. Paper-wide results and their limitations: The validation cohort had no HLA typing available for a later analysis, so co-occurrence within that cohort was assessed over all 130 or so repertoires. Cytomegalovirus status was reported to be diagnosed by the classifier with high specificity and sensitivity in both the original and validation cohorts. In vitro tests confirmed that a few of the cytomegalovirus-associated TCR beta chains recognize cytomegalovirus antigens. According to the authors, the approach could potentially be generalized to other disease states and immunological phenotypes. A total of roughly 160 TCR beta chains were listed by the study as associated with cytomegalovirus. Most TCR sequences were observed very rarely across donors, whereas some public TCRs were present in many individuals. A later analysis found that TCRs clustered in the first cohort also tended to co-occur in the 95 to 150 validation repertoires, with 90% to 95% of cluster scores above 0.

Reading from cysteine to phenylalanine, the CDR3 counts 14 amino acids. Only the CDR3 portion is preserved as DNA: 42 bases, with reading frame beginning at the first base. Reading the germline V gene gives CDR1 SGHRS and CDR2 YFSETQ. After removal of 0 bases from V and 3 bases from J, the junction retains 3 bases not matched to a gene. The donors were included in the validation cohort of 130 or so subjects, a group kept apart from the approximately 650-subject first cohort. Libraries were constructed by the immunoSEQ multiplex PCR assay. As for how the authors treated the data: A statistical classification framework was built for diagnosing cytomegalovirus status from the catalog of TCR beta chain sequences. TCRdb stores this immuneACCESS table with in-frame sequences only. Part of the clones is absent; in the studies checked, under half of the shortfall reflects unresolved V genes, and no reason is known for the rest. Clonal size and the V and J genes are those of that table, whereas D and trimming came from the DNA. Counted in this sample were about 360,000 clones; around 86% of them appeared once. 0.65% to 0.95% of the sample goes to the ten largest clones.

About this clone itself: Its antigen remains unidentified. No base quality values were provided; no much bigger clone lies one nucleotide off. Distinct nucleotide sequences in the sample also encode this CDR3.

What was sequenced was PBMCs. This clonotype was obtained from a woman under 30 in good health and CMV-seronegative. Recombination connected TRBV5-1 to TRBJ2-7, with TRBD2 matching 7 junction bases. The CDR3 region reads CASSLGGSFYEQYF. Here is the DNA: TGCGCCAGCAGCTTGGGCGGGAGTTTCTACGAGCAGTACTTC.